Sequencing of this TCR beta chain was carried out in a study of blood T cell repertoires in COVID-19. CDR3 length: 14 amino acids. The germline V and J ends were trimmed by 0 bases and 9 bases, with 9 bases remaining between them. Germline-derived CDR1 and CDR2 are MNHEY and SMNVEV (reference sequence). Sequencing was performed with immunoSEQ multiplex PCR; in TCRdb, only in-frame clones are kept and a portion is missing. Here the sample spans approximately 500,000 clones, less than 90% being singletons. The receptor comes from a woman in her forties or fifties with COVID-19, enrolled during active disease. The sequencing sample was made of peripheral blood. The chain is built from TRBV27 and TRBJ1-6, with D maybe TRBD1 (6 bases). Here the CDR3 DNA reads TGTGCCAGCAGTTTATCGATCAGGGGTTCACCCCTCCACTTT. The encoded protein is CASSLSIRGSPLHF.